Here is one TCR beta chain with its context. The entry originates in a study of beta chain features in type 1 diabetes. Germline V gives CDR1 SQVTM, CDR2 ANQGSEA. There are 14 residues in the CDR3. V was trimmed by 6 bases and J by 5 bases, leaving 20 bases between them. The investigators reverse transcribed all of the isolated RNA, so they sequenced expressed TCRB transcripts. TCRdb's copy holds only in-frame clones and misses some; the assay was immunoSEQ multiplex PCR. The sample includes about 250,000 clones, 13% to 15% seen only once; the top ten take more than 0.02%. Central memory, naive, regulatory and stem cell-like memory CD4+ cells were sorted by CD45RO/CCR7/CD25/CD127/CD95/CD27.

The material sequenced was naive CD4+ T cells from blood. This TCR came from a woman in her forties in good health. This chain connects TRBV29-1 to TRBJ2-7; possibly TRBD1 for D (6 bases). The CDR3 here is CSVGAAGGGDEQYF. The CDR3 DNA reads TGCAGCGTGGGGGCTGCGGGTGGAGGCGACGAGCAGTACTTC.